This T cell receptor beta chain is from a study of T cells of healthy individuals. The length of the CDR3 is 15 residues. Germline V gene sequence: CDR1 LNHNV, CDR2 YYDKDF (reference sequence). Trimming took off 1 base at V and 0 bases at J, with 9 bases between the two ends. TCRdb recomputed calls from the 5' RACE reads with MiXCR, one row per CDR3 protein. The data contain around 79,000 distinct CDR3 sequences, around 5.1% of them singletons. The chain couples TRBV15 to TRBJ1-1; D ambiguous. The source of this sequence is a female donor in good health. CDR3 sequence: CATSRVMTLNTEAFF. CDR3 nucleotide sequence: TGTGCCACCAGCAGAGTGATGACATTGAACACTGAAGCTTTCTTT.